Listed here is a single TCR beta chain. The data are from a study of blood T cell repertoires in COVID-19. Authors' analysis steps: Reference gene primer amplification in the assay estimated nucleated cell counts. This table comes from immunoSEQ multiplex PCR, and its TCRdb copy is limited to in-frame clones, with some not included. The V and J calls and clone size were taken over from that table, and D and trimming were inferred from the DNA. Of about 140,000 clones in the sample, 70% to 80% were seen once. Between the trimmed V and J ends, which lost 5 bases and 3 bases, there was a span of 8 bases. This CDR3 spans 12 amino acids. CDR1 is LGHDT, CDR2 YNNKEL, per germline (reference sequence).

Sequenced input: peripheral blood. The chain is built from TRBV3-1 (or the pseudogene TRBV3-2) and TRBJ2-7; no definite D call. The sequence was collected from a man aged 60-69 years with acute or convalescent COVID-19. This chain's CDR3 is CASSNSLYEQYF. Written as DNA, the CDR3 is TGTGCCAGCAGCAACAGTCTCTACGAGCAGTACTTC.